The entry that follows covers one T cell receptor beta chain sequence. The data are from a study of blood T cell repertoires in COVID-19. Background on the study: Sites across the United States, Italy and Spain contributed samples from acute and convalescent COVID-19. The analysed material was cDNA or gDNA that came from T cells, B-cell-depleted T cells, or PBMCs.

In the authors' workflow: Amplification of reference gene primers was used by the study to estimate nucleated cell counts. Assay: immunoSEQ multiplex PCR; the TCRdb copy retains only in-frame clones and omits some. V and J calls plus clone size are reproduced from that table; the DNA served to infer D and trimming. The sample lists around 100,000 clones, more than 75% occurring once. Germline lookup yields CDR1 SQVTM and CDR2 ANQGSEA. The germline V and J ends were trimmed by 6 bases and 3 bases, with 18 bases remaining between them. The length of the CDR3 is 15 residues. The sequence derives from a human donor in a cohort sampled during active COVID-19. The chain employs TRBV29-1 and TRBJ2-1; TRBD1 might be the D (6 bases). Specimen: peripheral blood. The CDR3 DNA is TGCAGCGTAAGTGGGGACAAGACCTTCTACAATGAGCAGTTCTTC. Translated: CSVSGDKTFYNEQFF.